This TCR beta chain was recovered during a study of CD8 T cells in Susac syndrome. Whole-study findings and limits: The authors acknowledged that the study's TCR sequencing and HLA analysis involved relatively few individuals.

From germline, CDR1 is SGHTA and CDR2 FQGNSA. This CDR3 has 14 residues. With 5 bases clipped from V and 4 bases from J, the junction kept 5 bases outside the gene matches. Concerning this clonotype itself: Its specificity is unknown.

With random hexamers, about 0.45 to 1 ug RNA was reverse transcribed. An immunoSEQ multiplex PCR amplified TCR beta CDR3 over 54 Vbeta and 13 Jbeta. From the immunoSEQ multiplex PCR reads, TCRdb called clonotypes with MiXCR, one entry per CDR3 protein. Of 130,000 or so distinct CDR3 sequences listed, around 96% are singletons. Negative isolation was applied to CD8+ and CD4+ T cells, and FACS enrichment was applied to TEMRA cells. The chain links TRBV7-2 to TRBJ1-3; 7 bases are shared with TRBD1. The sequenced sample was CD4+ T cells from PBMCs. The source of this sequence is a human donor with multiple sclerosis. The CDR3 region is CASSRDSQGNTIYF. Here the CDR3 DNA reads TGTGCCAGCAGCCGGGACAGCCAAGGAAACACCATATATTTT.